These 16 T cell receptor beta chains came from one sample sequenced in a study of T cells in localized non-small cell lung cancer. Here immunoSEQ multiplex PCR was the method, and the copy in TCRdb shows in-frame clones only, minus some. The data contain 25,000 to 35,000 clones, 80% of them singletons. The sequences come from peripheral blood, collected before any cancer treatment. These receptors were taken from a male donor aged 60 or over with stage III squamous cell lung carcinoma.

The chain joins TRBV4-2 to TRBJ2-1; 11 bases align to TRBD1. The CDR3 totals 14 residues. After removal of 3 bases from V and 6 bases from J, the junction contained 1 base not matched to a gene. Germline CDR1 is LGHNA and CDR2 is YNFKEQ. The CDR3 region is CASSHGTGGNEQFF. The CDR3, as DNA: TGTGCCAGCAGCCATGGGACAGGGGGCAATGAGCAGTTCTTC.

The CDR3: CASSENGGYQPQHF. CDR3 bases: TGTGCCAGCAGTGAAAACGGGGGATATCAGCCCCAGCATTTT. V usage is TRBV2 and J usage is TRBJ1-5; possibly TRBD1 for D (5 bases). V lost 2 bases to trimming and J lost 5 bases, with 10 bases between them. This CDR3 contains 14 residues. From germline, CDR1 is SNHLY and CDR2 FYNNEI.

In this sample, this clone turned up once. The rearrangement links TRBV28 to TRBJ2-5; D unresolved. In germline, CDR1 is MDHEN, CDR2 SYDVKM. The CDR3 loop spans 15 amino acids. With 5 bases removed from V and 7 bases from J, the gap between germline ends came to 20 bases. CDR3 loop: CASSGPVWPRGTQYF. In DNA form, the CDR3 reads TGTGCCAGCAGTGGCCCGGTTTGGCCACGAGGGACCCAGTACTTC.

The table lists this clone with a count of one. V gene TRBV11-2 combines with J gene TRBJ2-3; TRBD1 matches 9 bases. V was pared by 5 bases and J by 4 bases, with 4 bases of the junction left unmatched. The CDR3 sequence is 14 residues long. CDR1 is SGHAT and CDR2 is FQNNGV in the germline V gene. The CDR3 loop is CASSLRQGADTQYF. The CDR3 bases are TGTGCCAGCAGCCTCCGACAGGGGGCAGATACGCAGTATTTT.

The genes are TRBV2 and TRBJ1-3; the match to TRBD1 covers 10 bases. This CDR3 is 18 amino acids long. Germline loops: CDR1 SNHLY, CDR2 FYNNEI. J gave up 1 base and V 8 bases, and 14 bases lay outside the gene matches. The DNA of the CDR3 is TGTGCCAGCTCAGGACAGGGGGAAGGGCCCCGATCTGGAAACACCATATATTTT. Translated, it gives CASSGQGEGPRSGNTIYF.

The chain combines TRBV6-5 with TRBJ2-3, with 7 bases matching TRBD2. Germline V gene sequence: CDR1 MNHEY, CDR2 SVGAGI. CDR3 length: 16 residues. J was trimmed by 3 bases and V by 4 bases; bases with no gene match: 10. CDR3 residues: CASSLSGAGQTDTQYF. CDR3 DNA: TGTGCCAGCAGTTTGTCTGGAGCGGGGCAAACAGATACGCAGTATTTT.

The chain links TRBV28 to TRBJ1-5; D is uncertain. Germline-derived CDR1 and CDR2 are MDHEN and SYDVKM. CDR3 length: 14 amino acids. Trimming took 2 bases from V and 7 from J, leaving 12 bases between them. The DNA of the CDR3 is TGTGCCAGCAGTTTACAGACGCTCGGCCAGCCCCAGCATTTT. Amino acid sequence: CASSLQTLGQPQHF.

This clone is medium-sized (0.01 to 0.1%) within its sample. The rearrangement joins TRBV7-9 to TRBJ1-1; no firm D call. Between the trimmed V and J ends, which lost 1 base and 7 bases, there was a span of 4 bases. The length of the CDR3 is 11 residues. Germline assignment: CDR1 SEHNR and CDR2 FQNEAQ (reference sequence). The CDR3 bases are TGTGCCAGCAGCTTAGGATATGAAGCTTTCTTT. This encodes CASSLGYEAFF.

Details on this clone: The junction shows a germline mismatch at one end, possibly a read error. V and J are TRBV6-5 and TRBJ2-7; possibly TRBD1 for D (6 bases). The CDR3 is 15 residues long. Germline CDR1 MNHEY, CDR2 SVGAGI. Here the CDR3 reads CASSSQGAPSHEQYF. The CDR3 DNA follows: TGTGCCAGCAGTTCACAGGGAGCTCCCTCCCACGAGCAGTACTTC.

The V call is TRBV29-1, the J call TRBJ2-7, with 9 bases that match TRBD2. With V trimmed by 5 bases and J by 0 bases, 8 bases remained unmatched. This CDR3 is built from 15 residues. Germline-derived CDR1 and CDR2 are SQVTM and ANQGSEA. The CDR3 DNA reads TGCAGCGTTACTACCGGGACTAGCCTCTCCTACGAGCAGTACTTC. It specifies CSVTTGTSLSYEQYF.

This clone was found once. The chain couples TRBV7-2 to TRBJ2-5; D remains unclear. The CDR3 has 14 amino acids. V dropped 1 base and J dropped 4 bases, with 10 bases sitting between them. CDR1 and CDR2 (germline): SGHTA, FQGNSA. Here the CDR3 DNA reads TGTGCCAGCAGCTTAGGGTCTAGAAGAGAGACCCAGTACTTC. Its protein is CASSLGSRRETQYF.

The genes are TRBV27 and TRBJ2-6, with TRBD1 matching 7 bases. The CDR3 loop spans 20 amino acids. Looked up from germline, CDR1 is MNHEY and CDR2 is SMNVEV (reference sequence). J was trimmed by 0 bases and V by 0 bases; bases with no gene match: 11. This chain's CDR3 is CASSLSIGGQFHSGANVLTF. The CDR3 DNA reads as TGTGCCAGCAGTTTATCGATAGGGGGACAGTTTCACTCTGGGGCCAACGTCCTGACTTTC.

The CDR3 bases are TGTGCCAGCAGGGGCGCAGGCTCTAGCTCTGGGGCCAACGTCCTGACTTTC. Protein sequence: CASRGAGSSSGANVLTF. This chain links TRBV28 with TRBJ2-6; unclear D gene. Germline values: CDR1 MDHEN, CDR2 SYDVKM. This CDR3 comprises 17 residues. V was trimmed by 6 bases and J by 0 bases, leaving 15 bases between them. Full variable domain (remainder filled in from reference TRBV28 and TRBJ2-6): DVKVTQSSRYLVKRTGEKVFLECVQDMDHENMFWYRQDPGLGLRLIYFSYDVKMKEKGDIPEGYSVSREKKERFSLILESASTNQTSMYLCASRGAGSSSGANVLTFGAGSRLTVL.

This rearrangement joins TRBV30 to TRBJ2-2, with unresolved D. This CDR3 has 14 residues. Germline V gives CDR1 GTSNPN, CDR2 SVGIG (reference sequence). V was clipped by 3 bases and J by 4 bases, with 12 bases between them. In DNA form, the CDR3 reads TGTGCCTGGAGAGGCTCTTTAGGCACCGGGGAGCTGTTTTTT. It specifies CAWRGSLGTGELFF. Full variable domain (missing parts from reference TRBV30 and TRBJ2-2): SQTIHQWPATLVQPVGSPLSLECTVEGTSNPNLYWYRQAAGRGLQLLFYSVGIGQISSEVPQNLSASRPQDRQFILSSKKLLLSDSGFYLCAWRGSLGTGELFFGEGSRLTVL.

This clone is categorized as medium-sized. This rearrangement joins TRBV4-3 to TRBJ1-4; the D is unclear. Trimming took 0 bases from V and 7 from J, leaving 12 bases between them. The CDR3 sequence is 15 residues long. CDR1 LGHNA and CDR2 YSLEER come from the germline V gene. Here the CDR3 reads CASSQDRQVGEKLFF. As DNA, the CDR3 is TGCGCCAGCAGCCAAGATCGTCAGGTCGGTGAAAAACTGTTTTTT.

V and J are TRBV18 and TRBJ1-5; maybe TRBD1 (5 bases). V was pared by 1 base and J by 7 bases, with 11 bases between. Germline CDR1 and CDR2: KGHSH and LQKENI. The CDR3 runs 14 residues. This CDR3 is CASSPLLGAQPQHF. The CDR3 DNA is TGTGCCAGCTCACCACTCCTTGGGGCGCAGCCCCAGCATTTT.